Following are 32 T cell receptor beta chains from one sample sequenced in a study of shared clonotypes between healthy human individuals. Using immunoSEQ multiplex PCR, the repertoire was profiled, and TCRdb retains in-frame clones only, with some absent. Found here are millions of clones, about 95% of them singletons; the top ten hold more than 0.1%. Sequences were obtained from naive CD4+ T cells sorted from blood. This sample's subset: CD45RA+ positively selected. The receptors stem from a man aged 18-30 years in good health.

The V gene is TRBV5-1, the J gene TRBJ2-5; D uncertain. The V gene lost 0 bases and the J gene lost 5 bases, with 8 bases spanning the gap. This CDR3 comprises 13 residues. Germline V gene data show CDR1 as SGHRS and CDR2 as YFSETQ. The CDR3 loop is CASSLDSLETQYF. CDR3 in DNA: TGCGCCAGCAGCTTGGACAGTCTGGAGACCCAGTACTTC.

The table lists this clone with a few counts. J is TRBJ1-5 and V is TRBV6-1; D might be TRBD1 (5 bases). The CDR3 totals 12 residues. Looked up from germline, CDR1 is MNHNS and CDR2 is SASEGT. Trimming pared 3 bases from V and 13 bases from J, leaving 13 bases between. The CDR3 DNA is TGTGCCAGCAGTGATAAAATGGGACTACAGCATTTT. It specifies CASSDKMGLQHF.

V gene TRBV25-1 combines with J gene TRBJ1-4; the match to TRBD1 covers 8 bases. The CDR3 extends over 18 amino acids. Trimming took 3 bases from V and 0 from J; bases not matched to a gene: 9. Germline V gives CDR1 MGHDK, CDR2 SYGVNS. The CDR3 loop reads CASSEGAGGSATNEKLFF. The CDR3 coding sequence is TGTGCCAGCAGTGAGGGGGCAGGGGGCAGTGCAACTAATGAAAAACTGTTTTTT.

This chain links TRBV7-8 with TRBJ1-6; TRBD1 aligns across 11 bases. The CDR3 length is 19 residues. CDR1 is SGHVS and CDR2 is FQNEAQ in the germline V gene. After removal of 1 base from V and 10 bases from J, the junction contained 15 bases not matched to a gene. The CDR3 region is CASSLVGRDRGNSGSPLHF. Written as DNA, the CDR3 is TGTGCCAGCAGCTTAGTCGGTCGGGACAGGGGGAATTCGGGCTCACCCCTCCACTTT.

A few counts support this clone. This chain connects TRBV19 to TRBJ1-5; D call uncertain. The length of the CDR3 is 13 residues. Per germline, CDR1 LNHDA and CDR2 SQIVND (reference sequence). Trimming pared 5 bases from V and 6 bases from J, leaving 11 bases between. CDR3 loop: CASSPDRLQPQHF. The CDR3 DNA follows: TGTGCCAGTAGTCCCGATCGTCTTCAGCCCCAGCATTTT.

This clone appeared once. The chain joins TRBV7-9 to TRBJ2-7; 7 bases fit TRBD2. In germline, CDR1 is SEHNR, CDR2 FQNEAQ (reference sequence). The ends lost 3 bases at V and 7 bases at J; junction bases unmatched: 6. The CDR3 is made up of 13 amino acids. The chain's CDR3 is CASSFSGTNEQYF. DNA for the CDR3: TGTGCCAGCAGCTTCAGTGGGACTAATGAGCAGTACTTC.

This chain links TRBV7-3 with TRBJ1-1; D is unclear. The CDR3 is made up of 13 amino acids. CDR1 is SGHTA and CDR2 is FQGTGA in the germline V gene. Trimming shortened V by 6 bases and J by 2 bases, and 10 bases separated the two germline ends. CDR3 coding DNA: TGTGCCAGCAGAACACACATAAACACTGAAGCTTTCTTT. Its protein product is CASRTHINTEAFF.

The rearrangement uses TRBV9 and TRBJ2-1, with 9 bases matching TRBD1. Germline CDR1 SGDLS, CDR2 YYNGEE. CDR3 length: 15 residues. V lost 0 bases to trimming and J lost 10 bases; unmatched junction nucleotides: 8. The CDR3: CASSVGGTGPREQFF. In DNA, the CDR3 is TGTGCCAGCAGCGTAGGGGGGACAGGGCCCCGGGAGCAGTTCTTC.

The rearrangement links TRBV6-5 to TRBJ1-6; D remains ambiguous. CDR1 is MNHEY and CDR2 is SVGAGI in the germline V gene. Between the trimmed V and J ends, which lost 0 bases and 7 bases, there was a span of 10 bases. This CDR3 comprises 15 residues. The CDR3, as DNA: TGTGCCAGCAGTTACTCGACACAGCGAAATTCACCCCTCCACTTT. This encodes CASSYSTQRNSPLHF.

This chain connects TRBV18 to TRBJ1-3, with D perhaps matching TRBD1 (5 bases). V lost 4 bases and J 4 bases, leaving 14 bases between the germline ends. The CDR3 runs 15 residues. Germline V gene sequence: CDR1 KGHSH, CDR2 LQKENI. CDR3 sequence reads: CASSLGRELGNTIYF. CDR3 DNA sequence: TGTGCCAGCTCACTGGGCAGGGAACTGGGAAACACCATATATTTT.

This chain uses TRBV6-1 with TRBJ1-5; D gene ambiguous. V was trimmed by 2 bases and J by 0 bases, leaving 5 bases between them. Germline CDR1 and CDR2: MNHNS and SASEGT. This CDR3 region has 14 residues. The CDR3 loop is CASSESHSNQPQHF. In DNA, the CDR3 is TGTGCCAGCAGTGAATCCCATAGCAATCAGCCCCAGCATTTT.

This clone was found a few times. The chain's CDR3 is CASSRGQVQYGYTF. The DNA of the CDR3 is TGTGCCAGTAGTAGGGGACAGGTCCAATATGGCTACACCTTC. The rearrangement links TRBV19 to TRBJ1-2; 8 bases agree with TRBD1. This CDR3 is built from 14 residues. The V and J ends lost 4 bases and 5 bases, in that order; junction bases with no gene match: 6. Looked up from germline, CDR1 is LNHDA and CDR2 is SQIVND (reference sequence).

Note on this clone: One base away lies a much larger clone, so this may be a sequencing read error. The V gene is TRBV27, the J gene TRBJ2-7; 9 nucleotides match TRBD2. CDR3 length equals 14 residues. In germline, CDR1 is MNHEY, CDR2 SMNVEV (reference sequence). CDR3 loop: CASSLRGGLYGQYF. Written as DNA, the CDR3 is TGTGCCAGCAGTTTGCGGGGGGGACTTTACGGGCAGTACTTC.

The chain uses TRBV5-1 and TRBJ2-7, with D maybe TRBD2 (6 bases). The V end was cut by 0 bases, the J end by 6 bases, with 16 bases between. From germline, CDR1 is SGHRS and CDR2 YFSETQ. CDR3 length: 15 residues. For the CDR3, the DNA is TGCGCCAGCAGCTTGGTCGGGAGCGCTGCCGGCGAGCAGTACTTC. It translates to CASSLVGSAAGEQYF.

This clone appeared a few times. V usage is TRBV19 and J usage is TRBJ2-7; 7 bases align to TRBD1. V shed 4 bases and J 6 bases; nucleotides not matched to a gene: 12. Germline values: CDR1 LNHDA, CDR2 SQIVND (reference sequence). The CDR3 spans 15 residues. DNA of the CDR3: TGTGCCAGTAGTAGCCCGGGACAGAGGACGGGCGAGCAGTACTTC. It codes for CASSSPGQRTGEQYF.

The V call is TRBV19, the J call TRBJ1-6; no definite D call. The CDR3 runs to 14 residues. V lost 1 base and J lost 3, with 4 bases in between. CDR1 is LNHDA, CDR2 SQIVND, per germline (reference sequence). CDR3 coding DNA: TGTGCCAGTAGTATAGGTCTCTATAATTCACCCCTCCACTTT. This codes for CASSIGLYNSPLHF.

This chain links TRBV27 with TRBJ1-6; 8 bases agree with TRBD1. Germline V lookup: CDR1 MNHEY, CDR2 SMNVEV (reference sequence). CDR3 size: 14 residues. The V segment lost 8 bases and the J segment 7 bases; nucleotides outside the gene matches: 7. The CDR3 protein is CASSPGTGNSPLHF. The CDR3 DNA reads TGTGCCAGCTCCCCAGGGACAGGAAATTCACCCCTCCACTTT.

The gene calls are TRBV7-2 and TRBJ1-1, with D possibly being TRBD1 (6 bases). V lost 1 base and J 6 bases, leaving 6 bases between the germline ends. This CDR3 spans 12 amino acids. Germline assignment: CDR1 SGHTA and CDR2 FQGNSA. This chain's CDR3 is CASSLGTAEAFF. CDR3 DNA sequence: TGTGCCAGCAGCTTAGGGACAGCTGAAGCTTTCTTT.

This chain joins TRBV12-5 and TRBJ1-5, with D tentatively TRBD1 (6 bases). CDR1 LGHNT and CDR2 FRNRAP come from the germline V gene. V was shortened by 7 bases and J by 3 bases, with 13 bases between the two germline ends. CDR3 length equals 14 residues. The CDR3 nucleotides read TGTGCTAGTGCCCCAGGGGTTGCCAATCAGCCCCAGCATTTT. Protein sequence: CASAPGVANQPQHF. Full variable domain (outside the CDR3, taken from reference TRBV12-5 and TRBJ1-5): DARVTQTPRHKVTEMGQEVTMRCQPILGHNTVFWYRQTMMQGLELLAYFRNRAPLDDSGMPKDRFSAEMPDATLATLKIQPSEPRDSAVYFCASAPGVANQPQHFGDGTRLSIL.

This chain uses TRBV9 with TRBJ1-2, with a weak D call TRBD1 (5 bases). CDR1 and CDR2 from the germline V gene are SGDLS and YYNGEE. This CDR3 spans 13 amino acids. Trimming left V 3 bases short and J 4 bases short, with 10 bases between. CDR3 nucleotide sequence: TGTGCCAGCAGCGGCTTGGGGCCCTATGGCTACACCTTC. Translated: CASSGLGPYGYTF.

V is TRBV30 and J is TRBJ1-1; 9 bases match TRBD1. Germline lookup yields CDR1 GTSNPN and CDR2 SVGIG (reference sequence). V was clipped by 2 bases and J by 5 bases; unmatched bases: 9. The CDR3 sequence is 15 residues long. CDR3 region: CAWSHRGLTLTEAFF. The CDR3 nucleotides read TGTGCCTGGAGTCACAGGGGGCTAACTTTAACTGAAGCTTTCTTT.

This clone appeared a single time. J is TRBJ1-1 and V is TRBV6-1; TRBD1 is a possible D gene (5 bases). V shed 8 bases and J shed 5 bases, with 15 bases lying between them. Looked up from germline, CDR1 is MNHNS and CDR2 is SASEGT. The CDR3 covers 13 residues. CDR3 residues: CASWDQTGTEAFF. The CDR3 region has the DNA TGTGCCAGCTGGGACCAAACGGGGACTGAAGCTTTCTTT.

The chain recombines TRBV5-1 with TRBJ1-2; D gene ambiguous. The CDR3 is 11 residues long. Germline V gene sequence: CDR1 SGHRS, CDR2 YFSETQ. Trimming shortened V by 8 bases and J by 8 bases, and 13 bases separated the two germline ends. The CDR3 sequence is CASTDTGGYTF. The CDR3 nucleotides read TGCGCCAGTACCGACACGGGGGGCTACACCTTC.

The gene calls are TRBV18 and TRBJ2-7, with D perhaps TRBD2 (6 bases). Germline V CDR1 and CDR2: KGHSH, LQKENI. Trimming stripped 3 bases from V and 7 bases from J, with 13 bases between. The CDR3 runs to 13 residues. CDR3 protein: CASSPGLAMEQYF. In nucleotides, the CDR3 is TGTGCCAGCTCACCGGGACTGGCGATGGAGCAGTACTTC.

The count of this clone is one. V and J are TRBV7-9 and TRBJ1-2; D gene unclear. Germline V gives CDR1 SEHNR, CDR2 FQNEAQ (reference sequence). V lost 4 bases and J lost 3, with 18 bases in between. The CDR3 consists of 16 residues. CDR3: CASSSNPGGTDYGYTF. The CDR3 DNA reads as TGTGCCAGCAGCTCCAACCCGGGAGGCACGGACTATGGCTACACCTTC. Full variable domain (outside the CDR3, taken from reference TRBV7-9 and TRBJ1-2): DTGVSQNPRHKITKRGQNVTFRCDPISEHNRLYWYRQTLGQGPEFLTYFQNEAQLEKSRLLSDRFSAERPKGSFSTLEIQRTEQGDSAMYLCASSSNPGGTDYGYTFGSGTRLTVV.

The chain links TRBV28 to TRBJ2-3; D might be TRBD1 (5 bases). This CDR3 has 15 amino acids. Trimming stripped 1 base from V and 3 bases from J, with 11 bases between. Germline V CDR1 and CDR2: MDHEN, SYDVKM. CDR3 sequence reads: CASSLSGKGTDTQYF. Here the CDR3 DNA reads TGTGCCAGCAGTTTATCAGGGAAGGGTACAGATACGCAGTATTTT.

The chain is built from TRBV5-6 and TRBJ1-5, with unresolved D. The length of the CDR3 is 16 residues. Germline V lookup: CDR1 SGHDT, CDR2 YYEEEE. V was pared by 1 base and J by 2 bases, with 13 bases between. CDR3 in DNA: TGTGCCAGCAGCTTGCGTACCAAAGGAGGCAATCAGCCCCAGCATTTT. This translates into CASSLRTKGGNQPQHF.

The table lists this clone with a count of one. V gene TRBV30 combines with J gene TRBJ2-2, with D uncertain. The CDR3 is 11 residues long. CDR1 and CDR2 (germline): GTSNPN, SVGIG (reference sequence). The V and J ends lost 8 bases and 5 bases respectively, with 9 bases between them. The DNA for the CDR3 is TGTGCCCTCGGAAGTACCGGGGAGCTGTTTTTT. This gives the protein CALGSTGELFF.

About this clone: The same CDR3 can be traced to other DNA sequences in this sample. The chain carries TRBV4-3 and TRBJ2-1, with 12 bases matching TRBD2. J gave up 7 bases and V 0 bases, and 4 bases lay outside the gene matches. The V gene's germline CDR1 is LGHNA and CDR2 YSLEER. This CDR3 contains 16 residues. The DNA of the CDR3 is TGCGCCAGCAGCCAAGAAGGACTAGCGGGATATAATGAGCAGTTCTTC. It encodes CASSQEGLAGYNEQFF.

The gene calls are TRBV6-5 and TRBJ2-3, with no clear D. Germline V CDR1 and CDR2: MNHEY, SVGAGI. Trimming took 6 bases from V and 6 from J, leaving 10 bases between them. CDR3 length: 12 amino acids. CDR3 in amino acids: CASRRNKDTQYF. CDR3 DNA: TGTGCCAGCAGACGAAACAAGGATACGCAGTATTTT.

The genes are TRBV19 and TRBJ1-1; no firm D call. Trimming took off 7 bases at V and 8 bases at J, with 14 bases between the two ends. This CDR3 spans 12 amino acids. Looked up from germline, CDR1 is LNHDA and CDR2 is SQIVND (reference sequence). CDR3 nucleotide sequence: TGTGCCAGTATCACCTTCGCAGGCGAAGCTTTCTTT. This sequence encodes CASITFAGEAFF. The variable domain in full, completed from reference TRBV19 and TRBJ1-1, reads DGGITQSPKYLFRKEGQNVTLSCEQNLNHDAMYWYRQDPGQGLRLIYYSQIVNDFQKGDIAEGYSVSREKKESFPLTVTSAQKNPTAFYLCASITFAGEAFFGQGTRLTVV.

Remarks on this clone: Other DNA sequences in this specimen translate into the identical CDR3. CDR3 sequence reads: CSVGGASTDTQYF. The CDR3 DNA reads as TGCAGCGTTGGCGGAGCTAGCACAGATACGCAGTATTTT. The rearrangement joins TRBV29-1 to TRBJ2-3; D not certain. CDR3 length: 13 residues. CDR1 is SQVTM, CDR2 ANQGSEA, per germline. Trimming pared 4 bases from V and 0 bases from J, leaving 8 bases between.